What follows are 15 T cell receptor beta chains derived from one specimen sequenced in a study of T and B cells in COVID-19 patients. BIOMED2 TRB-A/B primer pools were used in multiplex TRB PCR. TCRdb reprocessed the multiplex PCR reads with MiXCR, giving one entry per CDR3 protein. The data show roughly 2,500 distinct CDR3 sequences, about 25% seen once. From blood, roughly 220-550 ng of genomic DNA served as TRB template. The source material was blood. Receptors originate from a human donor with active COVID-19.

Ten or more counts support this clonotype. Here the CDR3 DNA reads TGTGCCAGCAGTTCCCCGGGACAGGGGGTTAGCGCTGAAGCTTTCTTT. Residues: CASSSPGQGVSAEAFF. V and J are TRBV6-5 and TRBJ1-1; 11 nucleotides align to TRBD1. Germline CDR1 MNHEY, CDR2 SVGAGI. The CDR3 is made up of 16 amino acids. J gave up 6 bases and V 4 bases, and 10 bases lay outside the gene matches.

By sample share, this clonotype is medium-sized. The chain couples TRBV6-5 to TRBJ2-2; a possible D gene is TRBD2 (6 bases). The germline V gene encodes CDR1 MNHEY and CDR2 SVGAGI. This CDR3 is 15 amino acids long. V dropped 6 bases and J dropped 3 bases, with 14 bases sitting between them. The CDR3 here is CASSRRGPHTGELFF. The CDR3 nucleotides read TGTGCCAGCAGCCGGCGGGGCCCCCACACCGGGGAGCTGTTTTTT.

This clonotype was seen once. V gene TRBV7-2 combines with J gene TRBJ2-7, with 8 bases identical to TRBD1. CDR1 SGHTA and CDR2 FQGNSA come from the germline V gene. V dropped 1 base and J dropped 7; count of bases not matched to a gene: 9. This CDR3 has 15 amino acids. CDR3 in amino acids: CASSLVGQGLIEQYF. DNA of the CDR3: TGTGCCAGCAGCTTAGTAGGACAGGGTCTTATAGAGCAGTACTTC.

J is TRBJ2-2 and V is TRBV7-9, with TRBD1 matching over 7 bases. V was pared by 2 bases and J by 0 bases, with 6 bases of the junction left unmatched. The germline V gene has CDR1 SEHNR and CDR2 FQNEAQ (reference sequence). This CDR3 contains 17 residues. This chain's CDR3 is CASSLRGLGANTGELFF. CDR3 nucleotides: TGTGCCAGCAGCTTAAGGGGGCTTGGCGCGAACACCGGGGAGCTGTTTTTT.

This rearrangement joins TRBV6-6 to TRBJ1-2, with 7 positions matching TRBD1. This CDR3 contains 12 residues. Per the germline V gene, CDR1 is MNHNY and CDR2 is SVGAGI (reference sequence). V shed 6 bases and J 7 bases; nucleotides not matched to a gene: 5. CDR3 sequence: CASSLDRAGYTF. The CDR3 region has the DNA TGTGCCAGCAGCCTCGACAGGGCTGGCTACACCTTC.

This clonotype was seen more than once but under ten times. The chain couples TRBV30 to TRBJ1-1, with D unclear. The V gene's germline CDR1 is GTSNPN and CDR2 SVGIG (reference sequence). The CDR3 length is 11 residues. CDR3 amino acids: CALFRNTEAFF. In DNA form, the CDR3 reads TGTGCTTTATTTAGAAACACTGAAGCTTTCTTT. Drawing the rest from reference TRBV30 and TRBJ1-1, the complete variable domain is SQTIHQWPATLVQPVGSPLSLECTVEGTSNPNLYWYRQAAGRGLQLLFYSVGIGQISSEVPQNLSASRPQDRQFILSSKKLLLSDSGFYLCALFRNTEAFFGQGTRLTVV.

V usage is TRBV28 and J usage is TRBJ2-2; D call uncertain. V gave up 2 bases and J gave up 3 bases, with 7 bases separating them. The CDR3 covers 14 residues. Germline V CDR1 and CDR2: MDHEN, SYDVKM. CDR3 amino acids: CASSLARHTGELFF. The CDR3 region has the DNA TGTGCCAGCAGTTTAGCTAGGCACACCGGGGAGCTGTTTTTT.

This clonotype was seen a few times. The rearrangement joins TRBV5-4 to TRBJ2-1, with 8 bases aligning to TRBD1. Germline V gene sequence: CDR1 SGHNT, CDR2 YYREEE (reference sequence). This CDR3 contains 16 residues. After removal of 1 base from V and 4 bases from J, the junction contained 7 bases not matched to a gene. The CDR3 region is CASSLPGTGFYNEQFF. CDR3 bases: TGTGCCAGCAGCTTGCCTGGGACAGGATTTTACAATGAGCAGTTCTTC.

This clonotype rates as medium-sized. The genes are TRBV6-5 and TRBJ2-7; 7 bases are shared with TRBD1. The CDR3 loop spans 13 amino acids. V gave up 6 bases and J gave up 5 bases; unmatched junction bases: 7. Germline V gene sequence: CDR1 MNHEY, CDR2 SVGAGI. The CDR3 DNA follows: TGTGCCAGCAGAAACAGGGGACGTCACGAGCAGTACTTC. Protein: CASRNRGRHEQYF.

Sample share makes this clonotype medium-sized. This sequence joins TRBV19 and TRBJ2-1; TRBD1 agrees at 9 bases. This CDR3 spans 16 amino acids. Per the germline V gene, CDR1 is LNHDA and CDR2 is SQIVND (reference sequence). With 6 bases clipped from V and 1 base from J, the junction kept 7 bases outside the gene matches. DNA for the CDR3: TGTGCCAGTAGAGAGGGACAGGGAAAGTCCTACAATGAGCAGTTCTTC. Encoded protein: CASREGQGKSYNEQFF. Complete variable domain (other parts from reference TRBV19 and TRBJ2-1): DGGITQSPKYLFRKEGQNVTLSCEQNLNHDAMYWYRQDPGQGLRLIYYSQIVNDFQKGDIAEGYSVSREKKESFPLTVTSAQKNPTAFYLCASREGQGKSYNEQFFGPGTRLTVL.

This clonotype was picked up many times. This sequence joins TRBV7-2 and TRBJ2-2, with 9 bases lining up with TRBD1. J gave up 1 base and V 6 bases, and 0 bases lay outside the gene matches. Germline-derived CDR1 and CDR2 are SGHTA and FQGNSA. The CDR3 runs 14 residues. The CDR3 sequence: CASRDRGNTGELFF. In nucleotides, the CDR3 is TGTGCCAGCAGGGACAGGGGGAACACCGGGGAGCTGTTTTTT.

This clonotype was observed a handful of times. The genes are TRBV6-2 or TRBV6-3 and TRBJ2-2, with TRBD2 identical over 12 bases. The CDR3 totals 16 residues. Germline loops: CDR1 MNHEY, CDR2 SVGEGT. With 8 bases clipped from V and 5 bases from J, the junction kept 9 bases outside the gene matches. The CDR3 DNA reads as TGTGCCAGCTATCCGATGGGGACTAGCGGGACCGGGGAGCTGTTTTTT. It translates to CASYPMGTSGTGELFF.

V is TRBV12-3 or TRBV12-4 and J is TRBJ1-1, with D tentatively TRBD1 (6 bases). This CDR3 is 14 amino acids long. Trimming cost V 6 bases and J 1 base, with 12 bases left between them. The CDR3 reads CASRPGHTNTEAFF. The CDR3 DNA follows: TGTGCCAGCAGGCCGGGACATACGAACACTGAAGCTTTCTTT.

The V and J genes are TRBV12-5 and TRBJ2-7; the D gene could be TRBD1 or TRBD2 (5 bases each). Between the trimmed V and J ends, which lost 3 bases and 5 bases, there was a span of 8 bases. Germline CDR1 reads LGHNT; CDR2 reads FRNRAP. The CDR3 spans 12 residues. This chain's CDR3 is CASGFGGDEQYF. The CDR3 bases are TGTGCTAGTGGTTTTGGGGGAGACGAGCAGTACTTC.

This clonotype has just a few counts. The V gene is TRBV20-1, the J gene TRBJ2-7, with a possible D match to TRBD1 (5 bases). V lost 3 bases and J lost 0, with 18 bases in between. Germline CDR1 DFQATT, CDR2 SNEGSKA (reference sequence). The CDR3 extends over 16 amino acids. The CDR3, as DNA: TGCAGTGCTAGTGGGGCGCAGCGTGTGGTCTCCTACGAGCAGTACTTC. This encodes CSASGAQRVVSYEQYF.